These 17 T cell receptor beta chains originate from one sample sequenced in a study of shared clonotypes between healthy human individuals (TCRdb year 2020). The method was the immunoSEQ multiplex PCR assay. Drawn from immuneACCESS, this table holds only the in-frame rearrangements with V and J called that TCRdb kept. Clones are partly lost; checked studies trace under half to an unresolved V gene and leave the rest unexplained. The sample has more than 2 million clones on record, approximately 96% of them singletons. Approximately 0.13% of the sample rests with the top ten. Sequenced sample: naive CD4+ T cells sorted from blood. This specimen's cell subset or site label, interpreted: CD45RA+ positively selected. These receptors were obtained from a man aged 18-30 years in good health.

The chain couples TRBV5-4 to TRBJ2-5; 8 bases are shared with TRBD1. The CDR3 runs 14 residues. CDR1 is SGHNT and CDR2 is YYREEE in the germline V gene (reference sequence). J was trimmed by 4 bases and V by 3 bases; bases with no gene match: 5. The CDR3 is CASSSRTGIETQYF. Written as DNA, the CDR3 is TGTGCCAGCAGCTCCAGGACAGGGATAGAGACCCAGTACTTC.

The chain has TRBV7-2 and TRBJ1-3; no reliable D call. The CDR3 sequence is 13 residues long. Germline CDR1 is SGHTA and CDR2 is FQGNSA. The germline V and J ends were trimmed by 2 bases and 4 bases, with 6 bases remaining between them. The CDR3 sequence is CASSLREGNTIYF. Here the CDR3 DNA reads TGTGCCAGCAGCTTAAGAGAGGGAAACACCATATATTTT. The full variable domain, completed using reference TRBV7-2 and TRBJ1-3, is GAGVSQSPSNKVTEKGKDVELRCDPISGHTALYWYRQSLGQGLEFLIYFQGNSAPDKSGLPSDRFSAERTGGSVSTLTIQRTQQEDSAVYLCASSLREGNTIYFGEGSWLTVV.

This rearrangement joins TRBV30 to TRBJ2-1; no definite D call. CDR1 is GTSNPN and CDR2 is SVGIG in the germline V gene (reference sequence). Trimming took off 3 bases at V and 6 bases at J, with 9 bases between the two ends. The CDR3 consists of 12 residues. This CDR3 reads CAWSQRANEQFF. CDR3 in DNA: TGTGCCTGGAGCCAACGGGCCAATGAGCAGTTCTTC.

The genes are TRBV5-1 and TRBJ2-3, with 10 bases aligning to TRBD1. Germline CDR1 is SGHRS and CDR2 is YFSETQ. J gave up 4 bases and V 1 base, and 6 bases lay outside the gene matches. CDR3 size: 16 residues. CDR3 in amino acids: CASSLWGQGNSDTQYF. CDR3 nucleotide sequence: TGCGCCAGCAGCTTGTGGGGACAGGGGAATTCAGATACGCAGTATTTT. The complete variable domain, with remaining parts taken from reference TRBV5-1 and TRBJ2-3, reads KAGVTQTPRYLIKTRGQQVTLSCSPISGHRSVSWYQQTPGQGLQFLFEYFSETQRNKGNFPGRFSGRQFSNSRSEMNVSTLELGDSALYLCASSLWGQGNSDTQYFGPGTRLTVL.

Written as DNA, the CDR3 is TGCGCCAGCAGCTTGGAGTCGGGTAACAATGAGCAGTTCTTC. Protein sequence: CASSLESGNNEQFF. This sequence joins TRBV5-1 and TRBJ2-1, with D hard to call. V was clipped by 0 bases and J by 5 bases, with 9 bases between them. CDR1 and CDR2 (germline): SGHRS, YFSETQ. The CDR3 contains 14 residues.

About this clone: Other DNA sequences of this sample code for an identical CDR3. The chain has TRBV6-5 and TRBJ1-4; no firm D call. CDR1 is MNHEY and CDR2 is SVGAGI in the germline V gene. Deletions cut 6 bases from V and 8 bases from J, with 10 bases between. The CDR3 length is 12 residues. The CDR3 DNA reads as TGTGCCAGCAGCTATGCACGGGAAAAACTGTTTTTT. It translates to CASSYAREKLFF.

The V call is TRBV10-3, the J call TRBJ1-1; tentative D call: TRBD1 (6 bases). There are 12 residues in the CDR3. Trimming took 8 bases from V and 1 from J, leaving 8 bases between them. Germline loops: CDR1 ENHRY, CDR2 SYGVKD. The CDR3 region is CAIGTSNTEAFF. CDR3 coding DNA: TGTGCCATCGGGACATCGAACACTGAAGCTTTCTTT.

This clone showed up just once. This chain connects TRBV5-1 to TRBJ1-3; 8 bases line up with TRBD1. Germline V CDR1 and CDR2: SGHRS, YFSETQ. The CDR3 is 21 residues long. The J segment lost 1 base and the V segment lost 4 bases, leaving 22 bases of the junction unmatched. The CDR3 loop is CASSDLRTGTPYYASGNTIYF. CDR3 in DNA: TGCGCCAGCAGCGACCTCCGGACAGGGACCCCCTATTATGCATCTGGAAACACCATATATTTT.

This clone has a single count. This sample includes further DNA sequences coding for the same CDR3. The V call is TRBV2, the J call TRBJ2-5; 8 bases map to TRBD1. The CDR3 covers 13 residues. CDR1 and CDR2 (germline): SNHLY, FYNNEI. The V gene end was trimmed by 8 bases and the J gene end by 2 bases; junction bases not matched to a gene: 4. DNA of the CDR3: TGTGCCAGCCGGGGACAGGTACAAGAGACCCAGTACTTC. It encodes CASRGQVQETQYF.

The V gene is TRBV5-6, the J gene TRBJ1-1; D gene ambiguous. Germline CDR1 reads SGHDT; CDR2 reads YYEEEE. There are 15 residues in the CDR3. With 6 bases removed from V and 0 bases from J, the gap between germline ends came to 15 bases. Here the CDR3 DNA reads TGTGCCAGCATGATAGGGATACACATGAACACTGAAGCTTTCTTT. This translates into CASMIGIHMNTEAFF.

The V gene is TRBV30, the J gene TRBJ2-6; D gene unclear. Germline CDR1 reads GTSNPN; CDR2 reads SVGIG (reference sequence). The CDR3 extends over 15 amino acids. The ends were cut back, 4 bases at V and 0 bases at J, with 10 bases in the middle. This CDR3 is CAWNLQNSGANVLTF. CDR3 sequence (DNA): TGTGCCTGGAATCTACAGAACTCTGGGGCCAACGTCCTGACTTTC. Drawing the rest from reference TRBV30 and TRBJ2-6, the complete variable domain is SQTIHQWPATLVQPVGSPLSLECTVEGTSNPNLYWYRQAAGRGLQLLFYSVGIGQISSEVPQNLSASRPQDRQFILSSKKLLLSDSGFYLCAWNLQNSGANVLTFGAGSRLTVL.

The J gene is TRBJ1-5, the V gene TRBV6-5, with D unresolved. With 5 bases removed from V and 7 bases from J, the gap between germline ends came to 12 bases. The CDR3 spans 13 residues. Germline CDR1 MNHEY, CDR2 SVGAGI. The CDR3 sequence is CASSRTGAQPQHF. CDR3 DNA sequence: TGTGCCAGCAGTAGGACCGGAGCCCAGCCCCAGCATTTT.

CDR3 sequence: CASSPSGTEETQYF. Written as DNA, the CDR3 is TGTGCCAGCAGTCCCTCCGGGACAGAAGAGACCCAGTACTTC. The rearrangement links TRBV6-4 to TRBJ2-5, with TRBD1 matching 7 bases. The CDR3 has 14 residues. In germline, CDR1 is MRHNA, CDR2 SNTAGT. J gave up 3 bases and V 5 bases, and 6 bases lay outside the gene matches.

The gene calls are TRBV6-5 and TRBJ2-2; 7 nucleotides line up with TRBD1. Germline V CDR1 and CDR2: MNHEY, SVGAGI. The CDR3 totals 14 residues. Unmatched junction bases numbered 3, after V lost 7 bases and J lost 1 base. The CDR3 reads CASKRQGNTGELFF. The CDR3 nucleotides are TGTGCCAGCAAGAGACAGGGGAACACCGGGGAGCTGTTTTTT.

About this clone: This sample includes further DNA sequences coding for the same CDR3. The J gene is TRBJ2-7, the V gene TRBV6-5; D unclear. Between the trimmed V and J ends, which lost 6 bases and 5 bases, there was a span of 11 bases. Germline CDR1 is MNHEY and CDR2 is SVGAGI. The CDR3 consists of 12 residues. CDR3 bases: TGTGCCAGCAGCCGCCAAGGGAACGAGCAGTACTTC. Protein product: CASSRQGNEQYF.

The chain combines TRBV6-5 with TRBJ2-7, with a possible D match to TRBD1 (6 bases). The CDR3 has 15 amino acids. The ends were cut back, 2 bases at V and 0 bases at J, with 11 bases in the middle. In germline, CDR1 is MNHEY, CDR2 SVGAGI. CDR3 amino acids: CASSYIPDSSYEQYF. The CDR3 DNA sequence: TGTGCCAGCAGTTACATTCCGGACAGCTCCTACGAGCAGTACTTC.

The rearrangement links TRBV18 to TRBJ2-6; D might be TRBD2 (5 bases). V was trimmed by 1 base and J by 2 bases, leaving 12 bases between them. The CDR3 contains 17 residues. CDR1 is KGHSH and CDR2 is LQKENI in the germline V gene. The CDR3: CASSPLDEGAGANVLTF. The CDR3 DNA sequence: TGTGCCAGCTCACCACTTGACGAGGGAGCTGGGGCCAACGTCCTGACTTTC.